This T cell receptor beta chain was sequenced for a study of shared clonotypes between healthy human individuals. This clone is a singleton in its sample. Using about 220 ng DNA, 30,000 to 35,000 T cell genomes, the sorted-subset replicate PCRs were run. Generated by immunoSEQ multiplex PCR, the TCRdb table keeps only in-frame clones and is missing some. The sample comprises about 1 million clones, approximately 68% of which are singletons, and around 1.4% rests with the top ten. V dropped 4 bases and J dropped 3; count of bases not matched to a gene: 5. The CDR3 is 14 residues long. Germline V gene sequence: CDR1 SGHRS, CDR2 YFSETQ.

This chain joins TRBV5-1 and TRBJ1-2; the match to TRBD1 covers 8 bases. This TCR was sampled from a man aged 18 to 35 in good health. The source material was memory CD4+ T cells sorted from blood. Sample subset: CD45RA-negative fraction. CDR3 DNA: TGCGCCAGCAGCGGATTGACAGGGGACTATGGCTACACCTTC. Its translation is CASSGLTGDYGYTF. The variable domain in full, with the rest retrieved from reference TRBV5-1 and TRBJ1-2, is KAGVTQTPRYLIKTRGQQVTLSCSPISGHRSVSWYQQTPGQGLQFLFEYFSETQRNKGNFPGRFSGRQFSNSRSEMNVSTLELGDSALYLCASSGLTGDYGYTFGSGTRLTVV.